A single sample is the source of the 30 T cell receptor beta chains below, sequenced in a study of cytomegalovirus exposure and HLA in healthy donors. The PCR employed 60 Vbeta primers together with 13 Jbeta primers. Clones were sequenced by immunoSEQ multiplex PCR, and TCRdb holds only the in-frame ones, with some missing. The sample consists of about 190,000 clones, over 60% of them appearing once. The sample comprised PBMCs. Receptors originate from a man aged 30 to 45 in good health and CMV-seropositive.

The V and J genes are TRBV5-1 and TRBJ2-1; TRBD1 matches at 10 bases. In germline, CDR1 is SGHRS, CDR2 YFSETQ. V trimming: 0 bases; J trimming: 3 bases; junction bases outside the gene matches: 3. CDR3 length: 16 amino acids. The CDR3 sequence: CASSLGGTGVYNEQFF. CDR3 bases: TGCGCCAGCAGCTTGGGGGGGACAGGGGTCTACAATGAGCAGTTCTTC.

This chain links TRBV15 with TRBJ1-2, with no clear D. Trimming removed 5 bases at V and 2 bases at J, with 15 bases between. In germline, CDR1 is LNHNV, CDR2 YYDKDF (reference sequence). The CDR3 runs to 15 residues. Written as DNA, the CDR3 is TGTGCCACCAGCCCCGAGACACAGACAAACTATGGCTACACCTTC. Residues: CATSPETQTNYGYTF.

This clone was counted only a few times. The rearrangement joins TRBV25-1 to TRBJ1-5; D uncertain. Germline V CDR1 and CDR2: MGHDK, SYGVNS. This CDR3 comprises 15 residues. With 8 bases removed from V and 0 bases from J, the gap between germline ends came to 14 bases. The CDR3 protein is CASAEDGYSNQPQHF. CDR3 bases: TGTGCCAGCGCAGAGGATGGATATAGCAATCAGCCCCAGCATTTT.

The genes are TRBV4-1 and TRBJ1-5; D may be TRBD1 (6 bases). The germline V gene has CDR1 MGHRA and CDR2 YSYEKL. The CDR3 is 20 residues long. The ends were cut back, 0 bases at V and 0 bases at J, with 21 bases in the middle. The CDR3 is CASSQDRIGAGALSNQPQHF. CDR3 DNA: TGCGCCAGCAGCCAAGATAGGATCGGGGCAGGGGCCCTTAGCAATCAGCCCCAGCATTTT.

Comment on this clone: Other DNA sequences from this sample encode an identical CDR3 as well. The chain recombines TRBV7-2 with TRBJ2-3; TRBD2 might be the D (6 bases). V lost 5 bases and J lost 3, with 15 bases in between. The germline gives CDR1 SGHTA, CDR2 FQGNSA. The CDR3 is made up of 15 amino acids. CDR3 bases: TGTGCCAGCAGCCTCGGGACTCCCCGGACAGATACGCAGTATTTT. Translating it yields CASSLGTPRTDTQYF.

V usage is TRBV4-2 and J usage is TRBJ2-3, with 7 bases lining up with TRBD1. Germline CDR1 LGHNA, CDR2 YNFKEQ. The CDR3 covers 17 residues. V lost 1 base and J lost 0; bases outside the gene matches: 7. Here the CDR3 DNA reads TGTGCCAGCAGCCAAGTACAGGGGCTGCTCAGCACAGATACGCAGTATTTT. This sequence encodes CASSQVQGLLSTDTQYF.

The chain couples TRBV19 to TRBJ1-1; D is perhaps TRBD1 (6 bases). The germline V and J ends were trimmed by 3 bases and 3 bases, with 11 bases remaining between them. The CDR3 is made up of 14 amino acids. CDR1 and CDR2 from the germline V gene are LNHDA and SQIVND (reference sequence). CDR3 DNA sequence: TGTGCCAGTAGTATCGAGGGACACTACACTGAAGCTTTCTTT. Translation: CASSIEGHYTEAFF.

J is TRBJ1-4 and V is TRBV5-8; 7 bases are shared with TRBD1. CDR3 length: 15 amino acids. J gave up 7 bases and V 4 bases, and 10 bases lay outside the gene matches. Looked up from germline, CDR1 is SGHTS and CDR2 is YDEGEE. CDR3 sequence: CASSPYRGGGEKLFF. CDR3 bases: TGTGCCAGCAGCCCATACAGGGGAGGTGGTGAAAAACTGTTTTTT. Using reference TRBV5-8 and TRBJ1-4 for the parts outside the CDR3, the full variable domain is EAGVTQSPTHLIKTRGQQATLRCSPISGHTSVYWYQQALGLGLQFLLWYDEGEERNRGNFPPRFSGRQFPNYSSELNVNALELEDSALYLCASSPYRGGGEKLFFGSGTQLSVL.

This clone has only a few counts. CDR3 protein: CASSPRGGATAQYF. For the CDR3, the DNA is TGTGCCAGCAGCCCCCGTGGAGGGGCGACGGCCCAGTACTTC. The chain is built from TRBV9 and TRBJ2-5, with D tentatively TRBD2 (6 bases). Germline assignment: CDR1 SGDLS and CDR2 YYNGEE. Trimming took off 4 bases at V and 9 bases at J, with 19 bases between the two ends. The CDR3 has 14 amino acids.

The genes are TRBV2 and TRBJ1-1; 7 bases align to TRBD1. V dropped 6 bases and J dropped 6; count of bases not matched to a gene: 10. Looked up from germline, CDR1 is SNHLY and CDR2 is FYNNEI. The CDR3 length is 14 residues. The CDR3 DNA sequence: TGTGCCAGCAGCTCGGCAGGGGGTTTTCCTGAAGCTTTCTTT. This sequence encodes CASSSAGGFPEAFF.

V gene TRBV13 combines with J gene TRBJ2-5; D gene uncertain. The end of the DNA fits TRBJ2-7 better, so the J call may be wrong. The germline CDR1 and CDR2 sequences are PRHDT and FYEKMQ (reference sequence). This CDR3 comprises 14 residues. This CDR3 is CASTDTESLTEQYF. The CDR3 DNA reads TGTGCCAGCACCGACACGGAATCTCTTACCGAGCAGTACTTC.

The chain combines TRBV4-3 with TRBJ2-1, with TRBD2 as a possible D gene (5 bases). This CDR3 has 16 amino acids. Germline CDR1 LGHNA, CDR2 YSLEER. V lost 4 bases and J 0 bases, leaving 13 bases between the germline ends. CDR3: CASSPETGSSYNEQFF. CDR3 DNA: TGCGCCAGCAGCCCTGAGACGGGGAGCTCCTACAATGAGCAGTTCTTC.

The table lists this clone with a count of one. The CDR3 nucleotides read TGTGCCAGCAGCGAAGACAGGGGGCGCGAGCAGTACTTC. As protein: CASSEDRGREQYF. This rearrangement joins TRBV7-8 to TRBJ2-7; TRBD1 agrees at 10 bases. This CDR3 comprises 13 residues. Germline CDR1 SGHVS, CDR2 FQNEAQ. V was pared by 5 bases and J by 6 bases, with 4 bases of the junction left unmatched.

V usage is TRBV7-9 and J usage is TRBJ1-2; TRBD1 matches 8 bases. The junction had 5 bases not matched to a gene; V was cut back by 5 bases and J by 6 bases. CDR1 and CDR2 (germline): SEHNR, FQNEAQ (reference sequence). CDR3 length: 13 amino acids. The CDR3 here is CASSTGQGDGYTF. The CDR3, as DNA: TGTGCCAGCAGCACAGGACAGGGTGATGGCTACACCTTC. The full variable domain, rest sourced from reference TRBV7-9 and TRBJ1-2, is DTGVSQNPRHKITKRGQNVTFRCDPISEHNRLYWYRQTLGQGPEFLTYFQNEAQLEKSRLLSDRFSAERPKGSFSTLEIQRTEQGDSAMYLCASSTGQGDGYTFGSGTRLTVV.

The chain couples TRBV2 to TRBJ2-5, with TRBD2 matching 13 bases. CDR1 is SNHLY and CDR2 is FYNNEI in the germline V gene. CDR3 length: 15 residues. V shed 1 base and J 9 bases; nucleotides not matched to a gene: 5. This chain's CDR3 is CASSEGLAGGASQYF. The CDR3 DNA is TGTGCCAGCAGTGAAGGACTAGCGGGGGGCGCATCCCAGTACTTC.

J is TRBJ2-1 and V is TRBV5-5; 12 bases map to TRBD2. CDR1 and CDR2 from the germline V gene are SGHKS and YYEKEE (reference sequence). V shed 0 bases, J shed 4 bases, and the junction held 5 bases outside the gene matches. CDR3 length: 17 residues. CDR3 sequence: CASSLGGLAGPYNEQFF. CDR3 DNA: TGTGCCAGCAGCTTGGGTGGACTAGCGGGACCTTACAATGAGCAGTTCTTC.

The chain combines TRBV19 with TRBJ2-1; D may be TRBD2 (6 bases). The germline V and J ends were trimmed by 8 bases and 8 bases, with 19 bases remaining between them. CDR1 is LNHDA, CDR2 SQIVND, per germline (reference sequence). This CDR3 contains 14 residues. The CDR3 DNA is TGTGCCAGTGAAGACCCCGCGGGGCACTATGAGCAGTTCTTC. Encoded protein: CASEDPAGHYEQFF.

This clone has a single count. J is TRBJ2-5 and V is TRBV7-3, with 9 bases identical to TRBD2. CDR1 is SGHTA and CDR2 is FQGTGA in the germline V gene. With V trimmed by 2 bases and J by 3 bases, 4 bases remained unmatched. The CDR3 contains 15 residues. CDR3 loop: CASSLGGGAEETQYF. In DNA form, the CDR3 reads TGTGCCAGCAGCTTAGGCGGGGGGGCGGAAGAGACCCAGTACTTC.

A remark on this clone: Other DNA sequences in this sample translate to the same CDR3. CDR3 sequence: CASSTGGLFHTQYF. CDR3 in DNA: TGTGCCAGCAGTACGGGAGGACTTTTTCATACGCAGTATTTT. The gene calls are TRBV27 and TRBJ2-3; 7 bases agree with TRBD2. The V gene's germline CDR1 is MNHEY and CDR2 SMNVEV (reference sequence). V shed 5 bases, J shed 7 bases, and the junction held 9 bases outside the gene matches. The CDR3 is 14 residues long.

CDR3 nucleotide sequence: TGTGCCAGTAGTCAACAGGGGGATCTTAATTACGAGCAGTACTTC. It translates to CASSQQGDLNYEQYF. The chain couples TRBV19 to TRBJ2-7; 8 bases align to TRBD1. In germline, CDR1 is LNHDA, CDR2 SQIVND (reference sequence). V lost 5 bases to trimming and J lost 4 bases; unmatched junction nucleotides: 10. This CDR3 contains 15 residues.

This clone has only one observation. The chain combines TRBV4-2 with TRBJ2-6; 7 bases line up with TRBD1. CDR3 length: 18 amino acids. Germline CDR1 and CDR2: LGHNA and YNFKEQ. V trimming: 5 bases; J trimming: 2 bases; junction bases outside the gene matches: 12. For the CDR3, the DNA is TGTGCCAGCAGCACCCCGACAGGGAGTGAAGCTGGGGCCAACGTCCTGACTTTC. It encodes CASSTPTGSEAGANVLTF.

This clone was counted a few times. The V gene is TRBV2, the J gene TRBJ1-6; no reliable D call. The CDR3 runs to 14 residues. Trimming took 1 base from V and 7 from J, leaving 8 bases between them. Per germline, CDR1 SNHLY and CDR2 FYNNEI. The CDR3 spells CASSEGERNSPLHF. The CDR3 bases are TGTGCCAGCAGTGAAGGGGAGCGAAATTCACCCCTCCACTTT.

This rearrangement joins TRBV7-9 to TRBJ2-2, with 8 bases that match TRBD1. Germline CDR1 and CDR2: SEHNR and FQNEAQ (reference sequence). With 5 bases clipped from V and 9 bases from J, the junction kept 2 bases outside the gene matches. The CDR3 is 12 residues long. The CDR3, as DNA: TGTGCCAGCAGCCGGACAGGGTGGGAGCTGTTTTTT. Translation: CASSRTGWELFF.

This clone is a singleton in its sample. V is TRBV11-3 and J is TRBJ2-3; possible D gene TRBD1, 6 bases. The V end was cut by 8 bases, the J end by 3 bases, with 15 bases between. CDR3 length equals 14 residues. The germline gives CDR1 SGHNT, CDR2 YENEEA. Written as DNA, the CDR3 is TGTGCCAGCTCCCAGGGGAGCCTGACAGATACGCAGTATTTT. This translates into CASSQGSLTDTQYF. The full variable domain, with the rest looked up from reference TRBV11-3 and TRBJ2-3, is EAGVVQSPRYKIIEKKQPVAFWCNPISGHNTLYWYLQNLGQGPELLIRYENEEAVDDSQLPKDRFSAERLKGVDSTLKIQPAELGDSAVYLCASSQGSLTDTQYFGPGTRLTVL.

The V and J genes are TRBV27 and TRBJ2-1; 8 bases fit TRBD2. Trimming cost V 6 bases and J 0 bases; bases outside gene matches: 1. Germline CDR1 reads MNHEY; CDR2 reads SMNVEV (reference sequence). The CDR3 runs to 14 residues. CDR3 bases: TGTGCCAGCAGACGGGGGGGCTCCTACAATGAGCAGTTCTTC. It encodes CASRRGGSYNEQFF.

The V call is TRBV4-3, the J call TRBJ1-3; D not certain. Per germline, CDR1 LGHNA and CDR2 YSLEER. The CDR3 covers 15 residues. V dropped 1 base and J dropped 0 bases, with 7 bases sitting between them. The CDR3 DNA follows: TGCGCCAGCAGCCAAGGCCCCGGCTCTGGAAACACCATATATTTT. It codes for CASSQGPGSGNTIYF.

V and J are TRBV7-6 and TRBJ2-7, with 11 bases lining up with TRBD2. Germline CDR1 SGHVS, CDR2 FNYEAQ. After removal of 4 bases from V and 3 bases from J, the junction contained 5 bases not matched to a gene. The CDR3 is made up of 15 amino acids. In DNA form, the CDR3 reads TGTGCCAGCAGCTCACTAGCGGGAGTAGGCTACGAGCAGTACTTC. Amino acid sequence: CASSSLAGVGYEQYF. Filled out from reference TRBV7-6 and TRBJ2-7, the complete variable domain reads GAGVSQSPRYKVTKRGQDVALRCDPISGHVSLYWYRQALGQGPEFLTYFNYEAQQDKSGLPNDRFSAERPEGSISTLTIQRTEQRDSAMYRCASSSLAGVGYEQYFGPGTRLTVT.

A few counts support this clone. This chain links TRBV7-3 with TRBJ2-3; the D gene is possibly TRBD2 (5 bases). Deletions cut 1 base from V and 2 bases from J, with 10 bases between. CDR1 is SGHTA and CDR2 is FQGTGA in the germline V gene. The CDR3 covers 15 residues. CDR3 nucleotides: TGTGCCAGCAGCTTAATCGGGAATCCCACAGATACGCAGTATTTT. Amino acids: CASSLIGNPTDTQYF. The full variable domain, rest sourced from reference TRBV7-3 and TRBJ2-3, is GAGVSQTPSNKVTEKGKYVELRCDPISGHTALYWYRQSLGQGPEFLIYFQGTGAADDSGLPNDRFFAVRPEGSVSTLKIQRTERGDSAVYLCASSLIGNPTDTQYFGPGTRLTVL.

The chain links TRBV19 to TRBJ1-1; 7 bases match TRBD1. Unmatched junction bases numbered 6, after V lost 3 bases and J lost 5 bases. This CDR3 has 14 residues. The germline V gene encodes CDR1 LNHDA and CDR2 SQIVND (reference sequence). For the CDR3, the DNA is TGTGCCAGTAGTATGGTTAGGGGGCGTACTGAAGCTTTCTTT. This codes for CASSMVRGRTEAFF.

This chain connects TRBV19 to TRBJ1-4; TRBD1 agrees at 11 bases. V gave up 7 bases and J gave up 10 bases; unmatched junction bases: 11. The CDR3 consists of 15 residues. CDR1 is LNHDA, CDR2 SQIVND, per germline (reference sequence). CDR3 nucleotides: TGTGCCAGTACCTTTGGAGGGACAGGGGGTGGAAAACTGTTTTTT. This translates into CASTFGGTGGGKLFF. The whole variable domain, remainder taken from reference TRBV19 and TRBJ1-4, is DGGITQSPKYLFRKEGQNVTLSCEQNLNHDAMYWYRQDPGQGLRLIYYSQIVNDFQKGDIAEGYSVSREKKESFPLTVTSAQKNPTAFYLCASTFGGTGGGKLFFGSGTQLSVL.